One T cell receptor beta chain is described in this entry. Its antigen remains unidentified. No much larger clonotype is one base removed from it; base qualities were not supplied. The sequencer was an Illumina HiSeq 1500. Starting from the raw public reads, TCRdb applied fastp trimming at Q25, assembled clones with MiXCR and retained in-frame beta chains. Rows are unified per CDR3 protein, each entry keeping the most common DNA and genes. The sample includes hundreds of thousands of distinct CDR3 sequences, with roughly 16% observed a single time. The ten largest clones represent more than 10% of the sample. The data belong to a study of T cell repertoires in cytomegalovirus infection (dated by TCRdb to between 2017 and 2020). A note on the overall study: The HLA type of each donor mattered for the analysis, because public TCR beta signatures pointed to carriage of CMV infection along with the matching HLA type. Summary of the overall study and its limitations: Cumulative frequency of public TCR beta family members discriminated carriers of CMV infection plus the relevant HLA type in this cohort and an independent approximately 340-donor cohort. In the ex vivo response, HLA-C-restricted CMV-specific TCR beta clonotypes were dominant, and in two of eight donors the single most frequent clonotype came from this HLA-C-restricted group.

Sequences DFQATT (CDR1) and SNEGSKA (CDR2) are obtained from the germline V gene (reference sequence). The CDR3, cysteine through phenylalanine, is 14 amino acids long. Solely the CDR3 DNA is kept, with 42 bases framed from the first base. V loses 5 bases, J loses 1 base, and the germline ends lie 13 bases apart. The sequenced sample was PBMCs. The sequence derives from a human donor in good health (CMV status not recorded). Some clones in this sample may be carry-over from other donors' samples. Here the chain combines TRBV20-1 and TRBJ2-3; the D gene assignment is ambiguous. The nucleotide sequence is TGCAGTGCTGAAGGGCTAGTGCGCACAGATACGCAGTATTTT. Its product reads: CSAEGLVRTDTQYF.